A selection of T cell receptor beta chains follows, all from one sample in a study of T cell repertoires in cytomegalovirus infection. TCRdb processed the reads anew with MiXCR; each CDR3 protein has one entry. Here the sample spans about 920,000 distinct CDR3 sequences, roughly 31% being singletons. These receptors have no known antigen. Sequences were derived from cultured CD8+ T cells from PBMCs, sampled from culture after CMV antigen stimulation. All receptors derive from a human donor in good health (CMV status not recorded). Some clones in this sample may be carry-over from other donors' samples. Both conserved end residues are part of each CDR3. D genes are given only for firm matches. Part of the rows lack a size; the others show once, few, many or a class for expanded clones.

CASSQERGYPGELFF	TGCGCCAGCAGCCAAGAAAGAGGGTACCCCGGGGAGCTGTTTTTT	.	.	TRBV4-1	TRBJ2-2
CASSIDRAGDSYNEQFF	TGTGCCAGTAGTATAGACCGAGCGGGGGACTCCTACAATGAGCAGTTCTTC	TRBD2	.	TRBV19	TRBJ2-1
CASSSPSAFAGGYNEQFF	TGTGCCAGCAGCTCCCCGAGCGCCTTTGCGGGGGGGTACAATGAGCAGTTCTTC	TRBD2	many	TRBV7-6	TRBJ2-1
CASSQDRDIGNTIYF	TGCGCCAGCAGCCAAGATCGCGACATAGGAAACACCATATATTTT	.	many	TRBV4-1	TRBJ1-3
CASSVGDSPYEQYF	TGTGCCAGCAGCGTCGGAGACAGCCCCTACGAGCAGTACTTC	.	few	TRBV7-6	TRBJ2-7
CASSLNRGNNEQFF	TGTGCCAGCAGCTTAAACAGGGGAAACAATGAGCAGTTCTTC	TRBD1	many	TRBV7-6	TRBJ2-1
CASSHPKNGRNTEAFF	TGCGCCAGCAGCCACCCAAAGAACGGAAGGAACACTGAAGCTTTCTTT	.	.	TRBV4-1	TRBJ1-1
CASSQTGSGTDTQYF	TGTGCCAGCAGCCAAACGGGGTCGGGCACAGATACGCAGTATTTT	.	many	TRBV4-1	TRBJ2-3
CATSRDGGNTDTQYF	TGTGCCACCAGCAGAGATGGGGGAAACACAGATACGCAGTATTTT	.	.	TRBV15	TRBJ2-3
CASSGTGKDGYTF	TGTGCCAGCAGTGGGACAGGGAAGGATGGCTACACCTTC	TRBD1	.	TRBV25-1	TRBJ1-2
CASSIDPLEAFF	TGTGCCAGCAGTATAGACCCGTTGGAAGCTTTCTTT	.	.	TRBV12-3/TRBV12-4	TRBJ1-1
CASGLFGTSSWDEQFF	TGTGCCAGCGGGCTCTTTGGGACTAGCTCGTGGGATGAGCAGTTCTTC	TRBD2	.	TRBV27	TRBJ2-1
CASSLAGGDRGYNEQFF	TGTGCCAGCAGCTTAGCGGGGGGGGACAGGGGCTACAATGAGCAGTTCTTC	TRBD1	.	TRBV7-9	TRBJ2-1
CASSLRGRLNTGELFF	TGTGCCAGCAGCTTGAGGGGGCGTTTGAACACCGGGGAGCTGTTTTTT	TRBD1	few	TRBV7-9	TRBJ2-2
CSAQDYRWTDTQYF	TGCAGTGCTCAAGACTACAGGTGGACAGATACGCAGTATTTT	.	few	TRBV20-1	TRBJ2-3
CASLPVMGGRGEQFF	TGTGCCAGCCTACCTGTTATGGGGGGCCGTGGTGAGCAGTTCTTC	.	.	TRBV12-3/TRBV12-4	TRBJ2-1
CASSEGEGSFSPLHF	TGTGCCAGCAGTGAAGGAGAGGGGAGTTTTTCACCCCTCCACTTT	.	.	TRBV6-1	TRBJ1-6
CASSPRIGAEF	TGTGCCAGCAGCCCCCGGATAGGGGCCGAATTT	.	many	TRBV7-8	TRBJ2-3
CASTYLGSGGAGDTQYF	TGTGCCAGCACCTACCTCGGGAGCGGGGGGGCCGGAGATACGCAGTATTTT	TRBD2	few	TRBV6-6	TRBJ2-3
CASSLYNRGNEQYF	TGTGCCAGCAGCTTATACAACAGGGGCAACGAGCAGTACTTC	TRBD1	many	TRBV7-9	TRBJ2-7
CASSIDLGTQISTDTQYF	TGTGCCAGTAGTATAGATCTCGGGACCCAAATTAGCACAGATACGCAGTATTTT	.	.	TRBV19	TRBJ2-3
CASRAGEGETEAFF	TGCGCCAGCAGGGCGGGGGAGGGGGAAACTGAAGCTTTCTTT	.	.	TRBV4-1	TRBJ1-1
CASGQGVFGYTF	TGTGCCAGTGGACAGGGAGTATTTGGCTACACCTTC	TRBD1	few	TRBV27	TRBJ1-2
CASSLGQGSIYGYTF	TGTGCCAGCAGTTTGGGACAGGGGAGTATCTATGGCTACACCTTC	TRBD1	.	TRBV6-6	TRBJ1-2
CASSLVEPISNQPQHF	TGTGCCAGCAGCTTGGTAGAGCCCATCAGCAATCAGCCCCAGCATTTT	.	.	TRBV5-5	TRBJ1-5
CASSRKEDRYDYTF	TGCGCCAGCAGCAGGAAGGAGGACCGATACGACTACACCTTC	.	.	TRBV5-1	TRBJ1-2
CASSLRSRDPLTGELFF	TGTGCCAGCAGCTTAAGATCGAGGGATCCTCTCACCGGGGAGCTGTTTTTT	.	many	TRBV7-2	TRBJ2-2
CASSGVQVGYTF	TGTGCCAGCAGCGGTGTTCAGGTTGGCTACACCTTC	.	few	TRBV7-9	TRBJ1-2
CASSLVQGVETQYF	TGTGCCAGCAGCTTAGTACAGGGTGTGGAGACCCAGTACTTC	.	few	TRBV7-2	TRBJ2-5
CASGLVQVNTGELFF	TGTGCTAGTGGTTTGGTACAGGTGAACACCGGGGAGCTGTTTTTT	.	.	TRBV12-5	TRBJ2-2
CASSEFVGQNEKLFF	TGTGCCAGCAGTGAATTTGTTGGACAGAATGAAAAACTGTTTTTT	.	.	TRBV25-1	TRBJ1-4
CASSFGRSSYTDTQYF	TGTGCCAGCAGCTTTGGAAGATCATCATACACAGATACGCAGTATTTT	.	.	TRBV5-6	TRBJ2-3
CASSQRTDTQYF	TGTGCCAGCAGCCAGCGTACAGATACGCAGTATTTT	.	few	TRBV27	TRBJ2-3
CSVDGGDRPNKQPQHF	TGCAGCGTTGATGGTGGGGACAGACCCAATAAACAGCCCCAGCATTTT	TRBD1	.	TRBV29-1	TRBJ1-5
CASSPDSANTEAFF	TGTGCCAGCAGCCCCGACAGTGCGAACACTGAAGCTTTCTTT	.	.	TRBV7-9	TRBJ1-1
CASSTHRGGARETQYF	TGTGCCAGTAGTACCCATCGCGGGGGGGCACGGGAGACCCAGTACTTC	TRBD2	.	TRBV19	TRBJ2-5
CASSSPGLVISGELFF	TGTGCCAGCAGCTCACCGGGACTAGTAATTTCCGGGGAGCTGTTTTTT	TRBD2	few	TRBV7-9	TRBJ2-2
CASSLISGGALPTEAFF	TGTGCCAGCAGCTTAATCTCAGGGGGCGCTTTACCGACTGAAGCTTTCTTT	TRBD1	many	TRBV7-2	TRBJ1-1
CASRGPGTFLNTEAFF	TGTGCCAGCAGGGGACCCGGGACGTTTTTAAACACTGAAGCTTTCTTT	.	.	TRBV2	TRBJ1-1
CASSKGSGTSYEQYF	TGTGCCAGCAGCAAGGGGTCAGGCACATCCTACGAGCAGTACTTC	.	few	TRBV6-1	TRBJ2-7
CASGLYDRNTGELFF	TGTGCCAGCGGCCTGTATGATCGTAACACCGGGGAGCTGTTTTTT	.	.	TRBV27	TRBJ2-2
CASSPTGQVHNEQFF	TGTGCCAGCAGCCCGACGGGACAGGTTCACAATGAGCAGTTCTTC	TRBD1	few	TRBV11-3	TRBJ2-1
CASCQGGFGQTHRLAKNIQYF	TGTGCCAGCTGTCAGGGGGGATTCGGGCAAACTCATAGGTTAGCCAAAAACATTCAGTACTTC	.	few	TRBV6-8	TRBJ2-4
CASSPWGGHTGELFF	TGCGCCAGCAGCCCCTGGGGAGGCCATACCGGGGAGCTGTTTTTT	.	.	TRBV4-3	TRBJ2-2
CASGPQGGPYEQYF	TGTGCTAGTGGTCCTCAGGGGGGTCCCTACGAGCAGTACTTC	.	.	TRBV12-5	TRBJ2-7
CASSPERGGWNEQFF	TGCGCCAGCAGCCCAGAGCGGGGGGGCTGGAATGAGCAGTTCTTC	TRBD2	.	TRBV4-1	TRBJ2-1
CASSQEVGWPRYGQFF	TGCGCCAGCAGCCAAGAAGTTGGATGGCCGAGGTATGGGCAGTTCTTC	.	few	TRBV4-3	TRBJ2-1
CASSFPENTEAFF	TGTGCCAGCAGTTTTCCAGAGAACACTGAAGCTTTCTTT	.	.	TRBV12-3/TRBV12-4	TRBJ1-1
CAIRIRDKFGDTQYF	TGTGCCATCCGTATCAGGGACAAGTTTGGGGATACGCAGTATTTT	.	.	TRBV10-3	TRBJ2-3
CSVRTRFGYTF	TGCAGCGTTCGCACCAGGTTTGGCTACACCTTC	.	.	TRBV29-1	TRBJ1-2
CASSLPQVLNEAFF	TGTGCCAGCAGCTTACCGCAGGTGTTAAATGAAGCTTTCTTT	.	.	TRBV7-9	TRBJ1-1